The 24 T cell receptor beta chains reported below all come from one sample, sequenced in a study of blood T cell repertoires in COVID-19. Using immunoSEQ multiplex PCR, the repertoire was profiled, and TCRdb retains in-frame clones only, with some absent. This table has fewer than 300,000 clones, about 85% appearing once. Material for sequencing was peripheral blood. The receptors stem from a human donor with COVID-19, enrolled during active disease. The donor label of this sample is uncertain.

About this clone: At the DNA level, this CDR3 is encoded by other sequences in the same sample as well. The chain has TRBV7-3 and TRBJ1-1; no clear D gene. V was pared by 2 bases and J by 5 bases, with 12 bases between. There are 14 residues in the CDR3. Germline CDR1 and CDR2: SGHTA and FQGTGA. Here the CDR3 reads CASSLRGPGTEAFF. The CDR3, as DNA: TGTGCCAGCAGCTTACGTGGCCCGGGAACTGAAGCTTTCTTT.

The J gene is TRBJ1-1, the V gene TRBV30; 8 positions agree with TRBD1. The CDR3 has 14 amino acids. Germline CDR1 and CDR2: GTSNPN and SVGIG (reference sequence). The ends lost 5 bases at V and 3 bases at J; junction bases unmatched: 8. The CDR3 here is CAWSLTGGDTEAFF. The CDR3 DNA reads TGTGCCTGGTCACTCACAGGGGGGGACACTGAAGCTTTCTTT.

This clone was detected ten times or more. The V gene is TRBV6-5, the J gene TRBJ2-1; no clear D. The V gene's germline CDR1 is MNHEY and CDR2 SVGAGI. V lost 4 bases, J lost 0 bases, and 10 bases lay in between. The CDR3 extends over 15 amino acids. CDR3 residues: CASSFRESSYNEQFF. The CDR3 coding sequence is TGTGCCAGCAGTTTTCGAGAAAGCTCCTACAATGAGCAGTTCTTC.

In its sample, this clone was seen once. This chain uses TRBV28 with TRBJ2-2, with 8 bases lining up with TRBD2. There are 18 residues in the CDR3. V shed 7 bases, J shed 1 base, and the junction held 14 bases outside the gene matches. Germline values: CDR1 MDHEN, CDR2 SYDVKM. The CDR3: CASTLPGLGTMNTGELFF. CDR3 in DNA: TGTGCCAGCACATTACCGGGACTAGGGACTATGAACACCGGGGAGCTGTTTTTT.

The chain recombines TRBV18 with TRBJ2-3, with a weak D call TRBD1 (6 bases). Trimming pared 5 bases from V and 0 bases from J, leaving 9 bases between. Germline values: CDR1 KGHSH, CDR2 LQKENI. This CDR3 is built from 14 residues. The CDR3: CASSAGASTDTQYF. The CDR3, as DNA: TGTGCCAGCTCAGCAGGGGCTAGCACAGATACGCAGTATTTT.

The chain joins TRBV3-1 (or the pseudogene TRBV3-2) to TRBJ2-1; 10 nucleotides line up with TRBD2. The CDR3 consists of 17 residues. After removal of 4 bases from V and 3 bases from J, the junction contained 9 bases not matched to a gene. The germline V gene has CDR1 LGHDT and CDR2 YNNKEL (reference sequence). The CDR3 spells CASSPILRTSGYNEQFF. CDR3 DNA sequence: TGTGCCAGCAGCCCTATCCTCCGGACTAGCGGCTACAATGAGCAGTTCTTC.

This clone came up once. V usage is TRBV4-1 and J usage is TRBJ1-6, with D hard to call. Germline CDR1 reads MGHRA; CDR2 reads YSYEKL. The CDR3 totals 19 residues. V lost 2 bases, J lost 0 bases, and 17 bases lay in between. The CDR3 bases are TGCGCCAGCAGCCAAACAGCATTTAGGCCGAGCTCCTATAATTCACCCCTCCACTTT. Protein: CASSQTAFRPSSYNSPLHF.

The chain is built from TRBV5-1 and TRBJ1-2; possible D gene TRBD1, 6 bases. Germline V gene data show CDR1 as SGHRS and CDR2 as YFSETQ. The CDR3 sequence is 15 residues long. V lost 3 bases and J 3 bases, leaving 15 bases between the germline ends. The CDR3 sequence is CASSSILQGDYGYTF. In DNA, the CDR3 is TGCGCCAGCAGCTCTATATTACAGGGCGACTATGGCTACACCTTC.

The rearrangement joins TRBV28 to TRBJ2-7, with D possibly being TRBD1 (6 bases). This CDR3 contains 14 residues. V lost 6 bases, J lost 2 bases, and 14 bases lay in between. Germline CDR1 and CDR2: MDHEN and SYDVKM. The CDR3: CASRLDRFPYEQYF. The CDR3 nucleotides read TGTGCCAGCAGGTTAGACAGGTTTCCCTACGAGCAGTACTTC.

The genes are TRBV9 and TRBJ2-1, with D maybe TRBD2 (6 bases). The V gene lost 4 bases and the J gene lost 5 bases, with 16 bases spanning the gap. There are 15 residues in the CDR3. Germline V CDR1 and CDR2: SGDLS, YYNGEE. DNA of the CDR3: TGTGCCAGCAGCCAGGGACTCGAGGGGCACAATGAGCAGTTCTTC. Protein product: CASSQGLEGHNEQFF.

This clone was detected once. The chain couples TRBV7-3 to TRBJ2-1, with 8 positions matching TRBD2. The CDR3 extends over 17 amino acids. J gave up 0 bases and V 5 bases, and 9 bases lay outside the gene matches. CDR1 is SGHTA, CDR2 FQGTGA, per germline. Here the CDR3 reads CASSPILAASSYNEQFF. As DNA, the CDR3 is TGTGCCAGCAGCCCAATACTAGCGGCTAGCTCCTACAATGAGCAGTTCTTC. The whole variable domain, filled in from reference TRBV7-3 and TRBJ2-1, reads GAGVSQTPSNKVTEKGKYVELRCDPISGHTALYWYRQSLGQGPEFLIYFQGTGAADDSGLPNDRFFAVRPEGSVSTLKIQRTERGDSAVYLCASSPILAASSYNEQFFGPGTRLTVL.

The gene calls are TRBV18 and TRBJ2-7, with TRBD2 matching 8 bases. Trimming removed 2 bases from V and 3 bases from J; junction bases left unmatched: 6. Per the germline V gene, CDR1 is KGHSH and CDR2 is LQKENI. The CDR3 totals 15 residues. CDR3 amino acids: CASSPTAGARYEQYF. DNA of the CDR3: TGTGCCAGCTCACCAACAGCGGGGGCCCGCTACGAGCAGTACTTC.

This sequence joins TRBV10-3 and TRBJ2-1; 16 bases match TRBD2. The germline gives CDR1 ENHRY, CDR2 SYGVKD. This CDR3 comprises 16 residues. Germline trimming cut 4 bases from V and 7 bases from J; bases unmatched to any gene: 4. This CDR3 is CAISGGLAGGANEQFF. CDR3 bases: TGTGCCATCAGTGGGGGACTAGCGGGAGGGGCAAATGAGCAGTTCTTC.

The chain carries TRBV6-1 and TRBJ1-2; weak D call: TRBD1 (5 bases). Germline CDR1 and CDR2: MNHNS and SASEGT. With 3 bases removed from V and 3 bases from J, the gap between germline ends came to 14 bases. The CDR3 contains 15 residues. CDR3: CASSDSGYTYYGYTF. As DNA, the CDR3 is TGTGCCAGCAGTGATTCAGGGTACACCTACTATGGCTACACCTTC.

This clone is a singleton in its sample. The chain combines TRBV5-4 with TRBJ1-2; D gene uncertain. Deletions cut 1 base from V and 0 bases from J, with 4 bases between. CDR3 length: 13 amino acids. The germline CDR1 and CDR2 sequences are SGHNT and YYREEE (reference sequence). The CDR3 is CASSLTANYGYTF. The CDR3 DNA is TGTGCCAGCAGCTTGACAGCTAACTATGGCTACACCTTC. Full variable domain (missing parts from reference TRBV5-4 and TRBJ1-2): ETGVTQSPTHLIKTRGQQVTLRCSSQSGHNTVSWYQQALGQGPQFIFQYYREEENGRGNFPPRFSGLQFPNYSSELNVNALELDDSALYLCASSLTANYGYTFGSGTRLTVV.

V is TRBV9 and J is TRBJ2-7; 10 nucleotides align to TRBD1. V lost 7 bases to trimming and J lost 3 bases; unmatched junction nucleotides: 4. Germline V gene sequence: CDR1 SGDLS, CDR2 YYNGEE. The CDR3 loop spans 13 amino acids. The CDR3 DNA reads TGTGCCAGCGGTCGGACAGGGGGCTACGAGCAGTACTTC. It translates to CASGRTGGYEQYF.

V usage is TRBV5-6 and J usage is TRBJ2-7, with 7 bases matching TRBD1. V gave up 0 bases and J gave up 1 base; unmatched junction bases: 4. CDR3 length: 15 amino acids. Germline V lookup: CDR1 SGHDT, CDR2 YYEEEE. Here the CDR3 reads CASSLVDRSSYEQYF. The DNA for the CDR3 is TGTGCCAGCAGCTTGGTGGACAGGTCTTCCTACGAGCAGTACTTC. Drawing the rest from reference TRBV5-6 and TRBJ2-7, the complete variable domain is DAGVTQSPTHLIKTRGQQVTLRCSPKSGHDTVSWYQQALGQGPQFIFQYYEEEERQRGNFPDRFSGHQFPNYSSELNVNALLLGDSALYLCASSLVDRSSYEQYFGPGTRLTVT.

The chain uses TRBV6-5 and TRBJ2-5, with a possible D match to TRBD2 (7 bases). Germline lookup yields CDR1 MNHEY and CDR2 SVGAGI. The CDR3 length is 14 residues. V was cut by 5 bases and J by 3 bases, with 13 bases left in between. This CDR3 reads CASSLGGGEETQYF. CDR3 DNA sequence: TGTGCCAGCAGTCTAGGGGGGGGAGAAGAGACCCAGTACTTC.

The rearrangement uses TRBV5-4 and TRBJ1-6; no definite D call. CDR1 SGHNT and CDR2 YYREEE come from the germline V gene (reference sequence). Trimming left V 6 bases short and J 4 bases short, with 11 bases between. This CDR3 spans 14 amino acids. The CDR3 loop is CASTFTGYNSPLHF. The CDR3 nucleotides are TGTGCCAGCACCTTCACGGGTTATAATTCACCCCTCCACTTT.

This chain links TRBV7-2 with TRBJ2-7, with 12 bases identical to TRBD2. In germline, CDR1 is SGHTA, CDR2 FQGNSA. The V gene end was trimmed by 5 bases and the J gene end by 1 base; junction bases not matched to a gene: 6. This CDR3 spans 16 amino acids. The CDR3 bases are TGTGCCAGCAGCCTCGCACTAGCGGGAGGTTCCTACGAGCAGTACTTC. Translating gives CASSLALAGGSYEQYF.

This chain joins TRBV28 and TRBJ1-5, with D unclear. Germline CDR1 MDHEN, CDR2 SYDVKM. V gave up 6 bases and J gave up 3 bases, with 24 bases separating them. The CDR3 covers 18 residues. The CDR3 protein is CASRAAGRTLRLNQPQHF. The CDR3 coding sequence is TGTGCCAGCAGAGCGGCCGGGCGAACACTACGTCTCAATCAGCCCCAGCATTTT.

The chain couples TRBV9 to TRBJ2-3; no clear D gene. This CDR3 spans 13 amino acids. Germline CDR1 is SGDLS and CDR2 is YYNGEE. Trimming cost V 3 bases and J 2 bases, with 7 bases left between them. Written as DNA, the CDR3 is TGTGCCAGCAGCGCCGACATCACAGATACGCAGTATTTT. It translates to CASSADITDTQYF.

This CDR3 reads CASRPSGNEAGYTF. CDR3 in DNA: TGTGCCAGCAGACCCTCAGGGAATGAGGCTGGCTACACCTTC. This chain links TRBV28 with TRBJ1-2, with a possible D match to TRBD1 (5 bases). The germline V and J ends were trimmed by 6 bases and 7 bases, with 18 bases remaining between them. Germline V CDR1 and CDR2: MDHEN, SYDVKM. This CDR3 comprises 14 residues.

V is TRBV7-2 and J is TRBJ1-4, with D unresolved. The CDR3 is 16 amino acids. The germline V gene encodes CDR1 SGHTA and CDR2 FQGNSA. With 5 bases removed from V and 5 bases from J, the gap between germline ends came to 18 bases. CDR3 protein: CASSTGVGRLNEKLFF. The CDR3 nucleotides are TGTGCCAGCAGCACCGGGGTTGGGCGGCTAAATGAAAAACTGTTTTTT.